This T cell receptor beta chain is drawn from a study of tumor T cells in aggressive B-cell lymphoma (dated 2017 in TCRdb). The library was obtained by the immunoSEQ multiplex PCR assay. The source is immuneACCESS, and TCRdb retained only in-frame sequences with V and J called. Part of the clones is not carried over; for the studies checked, unresolved V genes explain less than half of this, and the remainder is unexplained. The sample contains about 1,200 clones, roughly 83% of them found a single time. In total, the top ten clones hold about 16% of the sample. The sample holds a few counts of this clone. There is no known antigen for this receptor. Nothing much larger sits one base from this clone, and base qualities are not available. Trimming removed 0 bases from V and 4 bases from J, leaving 12 bases between the germline ends. The CDR3 contains 15 residues, cysteine and phenylalanine counted. This entry keeps only the CDR3 DNA: 45 bases, framed from base 1. From the germline V gene, CDR1 is LGHNA and CDR2 is YNFKEQ.

The rearrangement joined TRBV4-2 to TRBJ1-1, with the identity of the D gene unclear. The sequencing input was tumor tissue. This TCR was sampled from an adult with diffuse large B cell lymphoma. The bases read TGTGCCAGCAGCCAAGATCAGGCTGGTAGCACTGAAGCTTTCTTT. It specifies CASSQDQAGSTEAFF.